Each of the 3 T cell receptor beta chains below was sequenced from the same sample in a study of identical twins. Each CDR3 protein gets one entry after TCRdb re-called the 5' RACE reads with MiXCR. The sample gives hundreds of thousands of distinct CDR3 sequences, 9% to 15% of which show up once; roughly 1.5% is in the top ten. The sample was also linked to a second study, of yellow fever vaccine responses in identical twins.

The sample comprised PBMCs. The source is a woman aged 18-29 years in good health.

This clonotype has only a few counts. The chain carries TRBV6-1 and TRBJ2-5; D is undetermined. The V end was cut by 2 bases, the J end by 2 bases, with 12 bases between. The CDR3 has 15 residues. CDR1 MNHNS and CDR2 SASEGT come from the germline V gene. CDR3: CASSESSSKQETQYF. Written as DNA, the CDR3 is TGTGCCAGCAGTGAATCCAGCTCGAAGCAAGAGACCCAGTACTTC.

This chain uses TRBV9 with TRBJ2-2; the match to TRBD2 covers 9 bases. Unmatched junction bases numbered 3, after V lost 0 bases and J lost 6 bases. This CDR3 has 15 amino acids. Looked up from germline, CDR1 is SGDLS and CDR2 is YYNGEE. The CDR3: CASSVAQRGAGELFF. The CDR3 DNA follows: TGTGCCAGCAGCGTAGCCCAGCGGGGGGCCGGGGAGCTGTTTTTT.

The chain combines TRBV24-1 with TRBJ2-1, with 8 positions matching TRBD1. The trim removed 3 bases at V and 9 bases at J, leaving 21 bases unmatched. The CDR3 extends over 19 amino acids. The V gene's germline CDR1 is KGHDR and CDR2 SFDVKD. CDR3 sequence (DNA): TGTGCCACCAGTGATGCCGGGACAGGTAGATGGGGGCAAGGAATTGAGCAGTTCTTC. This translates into CATSDAGTGRWGQGIEQFF.